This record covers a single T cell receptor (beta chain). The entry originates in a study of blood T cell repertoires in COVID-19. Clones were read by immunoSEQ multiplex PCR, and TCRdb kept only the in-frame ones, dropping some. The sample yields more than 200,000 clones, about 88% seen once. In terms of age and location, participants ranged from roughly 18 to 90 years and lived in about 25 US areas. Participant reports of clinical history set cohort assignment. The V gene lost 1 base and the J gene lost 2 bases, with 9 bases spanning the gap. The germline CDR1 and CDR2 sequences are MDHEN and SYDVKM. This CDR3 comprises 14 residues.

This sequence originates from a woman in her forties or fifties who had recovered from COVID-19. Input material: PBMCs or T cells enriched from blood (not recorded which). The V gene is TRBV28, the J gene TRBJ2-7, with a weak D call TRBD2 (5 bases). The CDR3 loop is CASSLYGITYEQYF. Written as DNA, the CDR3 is TGTGCCAGCAGTTTATACGGGATCACCTACGAGCAGTACTTC.